Reported below is one TCR beta chain. These data come from a study of blood T cell repertoires in COVID-19. Turning to the study itself: Samples of COVID-19 (acute and convalescent) were obtained from the United States, Italy and Spain. PBMCs, B-cell-depleted T cells, or T cells were the source of the cDNA or gDNA that made up the material.

Authors' methods: Reference gene primer amplification in the assay estimated nucleated cell counts. Libraries were prepared by immunoSEQ multiplex PCR; TCRdb keeps only in-frame clonotypes and omits some of them. The DNA was the basis for D and trimming; V, J and clone size are from that table. The table includes about 80,000 clones, around 88% detected once. The V gene lost 4 bases and the J gene lost 6 bases, with 15 bases spanning the gap. The CDR3 runs 15 residues. Germline CDR1 SNHLY, CDR2 FYNNEI. The sequence came from a man aged 25 to 40 with acute or convalescent COVID-19. Sequenced input: peripheral blood. The gene calls are TRBV2 and TRBJ2-2; tentative D call: TRBD1 (6 bases). The CDR3 loop is CASSGNRAKSGELFF. Here the CDR3 DNA reads TGTGCCAGCAGTGGTAACAGGGCCAAGTCCGGGGAGCTGTTTTTT.